These 31 T cell receptor beta chains originate from one sample sequenced in a study of cytomegalovirus exposure and HLA in healthy donors. PCR employed 60 Vbeta and 13 Jbeta primers. Profiling relied on immunoSEQ multiplex PCR, and the TCRdb table lists in-frame clones only, not all of them. This sample yields about 120,000 clones, of which approximately 68% are seen a single time; around 1.6% belongs to the top ten. Sample: PBMCs. The receptors were gathered from a man in his thirties or forties in good health and CMV-seropositive.

This clone occurred a few times. The V and J genes are TRBV6-5 and TRBJ2-7, with D possibly matching TRBD1 (6 bases). The CDR3 is 13 amino acids. Germline CDR1 and CDR2: MNHEY and SVGAGI. V was trimmed by 0 bases and J by 6 bases, leaving 9 bases between them. The CDR3 spells CASSYSRGGEQYF. CDR3 coding DNA: TGTGCCAGCAGTTACTCCAGGGGTGGCGAGCAGTACTTC.

This chain links TRBV29-1 with TRBJ2-3; no clear D. The CDR3 has 11 amino acids. V shed 7 bases and J shed 0 bases, with 5 bases lying between them. Germline V lookup: CDR1 SQVTM, CDR2 ANQGSEA. The CDR3 nucleotides read TGCAGCGCTACTAGCACAGATACGCAGTATTTT. As protein: CSATSTDTQYF.

The V call is TRBV28, the J call TRBJ1-1, with D maybe TRBD1 (5 bases). The CDR3 has 16 amino acids. Trimming removed 8 bases at V and 7 bases at J, with 26 bases between. Germline CDR1 is MDHEN and CDR2 is SYDVKM. CDR3 region: CASLTFLERPGLEAFF. CDR3 sequence (DNA): TGTGCCAGCTTAACTTTCCTTGAAAGACCGGGACTTGAAGCTTTCTTT.

This chain uses TRBV4-3 with TRBJ2-7; D might be TRBD1 (6 bases). The CDR3 runs 18 residues. Germline CDR1 and CDR2: LGHNA and YSLEER. Trimming pared 0 bases from V and 3 bases from J, leaving 21 bases between. This CDR3 reads CASSQELSGDRFVYEQYF. Written as DNA, the CDR3 is TGCGCCAGCAGCCAAGAGCTATCAGGGGATAGATTCGTCTACGAGCAGTACTTC.

The chain combines TRBV5-1 with TRBJ1-5, with 8 bases that match TRBD1. The CDR3 loop spans 16 amino acids. J lost 3 bases, V lost 6 bases, and 11 bases had no gene match. CDR1 and CDR2 (germline): SGHRS, YFSETQ. The CDR3 sequence: CASNLQGVPFNQPQHF. The CDR3 nucleotides are TGCGCCAGCAACCTACAGGGGGTCCCCTTCAATCAGCCCCAGCATTTT.

This chain joins TRBV2 and TRBJ1-2, with D unresolved. CDR3 length: 12 amino acids. V gave up 1 base and J gave up 9 bases, with 9 bases separating them. Germline assignment: CDR1 SNHLY and CDR2 FYNNEI. CDR3 sequence (DNA): TGTGCCAGCAGTGAAGTGCGGATGCGCTACACCTTC. Residues: CASSEVRMRYTF.

The sample holds a few counts of this clone. The chain combines TRBV5-1 with TRBJ2-5; TRBD2 might be the D (7 bases). The end of the DNA aligns better with TRBJ2-7, so the J call may be wrong. The germline CDR1 and CDR2 sequences are SGHRS and YFSETQ. The CDR3 has 16 amino acids. The CDR3 protein is CASSLWGGRQPYEQYF. CDR3 coding DNA: TGCGCCAGCAGCTTGTGGGGGGGCCGGCAGCCCTACGAGCAGTACTTC.

The chain recombines TRBV2 with TRBJ2-2, with 9 bases aligning to TRBD1. V gave up 8 bases and J gave up 6 bases; unmatched junction bases: 4. The CDR3 sequence is 13 residues long. Per the germline V gene, CDR1 is SNHLY and CDR2 is FYNNEI. CDR3 nucleotide sequence: TGTGCCAGCGGGGGACAGGGCTCCGGGGAGCTGTTTTTT. Residues: CASGGQGSGELFF.

V usage is TRBV18 and J usage is TRBJ1-1; D may be TRBD1 (5 bases). CDR1 is KGHSH, CDR2 LQKENI, per germline. The V and J ends lost 8 bases and 7 bases respectively, with 17 bases between them. This CDR3 is built from 13 residues. The CDR3 coding sequence is TGTGCCAGCAACAGAATAGACAGCGATGAAGCTTTCTTT. This codes for CASNRIDSDEAFF.

The chain employs TRBV7-8 and TRBJ1-2; the D is unclear. Germline-derived CDR1 and CDR2 are SGHVS and FQNEAQ. Trimming took off 3 bases at V and 4 bases at J, with 12 bases between the two ends. The CDR3 is 14 residues long. CDR3 nucleotide sequence: TGTGCCAGCAGCTTCAACGGGATTAGCTATGGCTACACCTTC. It translates to CASSFNGISYGYTF.

This rearrangement joins TRBV6-5 to TRBJ2-1; D is unresolved. V lost 1 base, J lost 5 bases, and 12 bases lay in between. CDR3 length: 15 amino acids. Looked up from germline, CDR1 is MNHEY and CDR2 is SVGAGI. The chain's CDR3 is CASSYYRALDNEQFF. The CDR3 coding sequence is TGTGCCAGCAGTTACTACAGAGCTTTGGACAATGAGCAGTTCTTC.

The genes are TRBV28 and TRBJ2-5, with 7 bases that match TRBD1. This CDR3 is 12 amino acids long. Germline assignment: CDR1 MDHEN and CDR2 SYDVKM. Germline trimming cut 8 bases from V and 4 bases from J; bases unmatched to any gene: 4. CDR3 sequence reads: CASGTDTETQYF. In DNA form, the CDR3 reads TGTGCCAGCGGGACAGACACAGAGACCCAGTACTTC.

The chain combines TRBV7-8 with TRBJ1-2; 8 nucleotides align to TRBD1. Germline CDR1 is SGHVS and CDR2 is FQNEAQ. Unmatched junction bases numbered 5, after V lost 3 bases and J lost 8 bases. The CDR3 contains 13 residues. The CDR3 is CASSLDRAGGYTF. Here the CDR3 DNA reads TGTGCCAGCAGCTTGGACAGGGCCGGGGGCTACACCTTC.

J is TRBJ2-1 and V is TRBV11-3, with unresolved D. Germline-derived CDR1 and CDR2 are SGHNT and YENEEA. V was clipped by 0 bases and J by 4 bases, with 4 bases between them. The CDR3 has 13 amino acids. In nucleotides, the CDR3 is TGTGCCAGCAGCTTAGAAGCTTACAATGAGCAGTTCTTC. This codes for CASSLEAYNEQFF.

The rearrangement joins TRBV9 to TRBJ2-5; TRBD2 agrees at 11 bases. Germline V gives CDR1 SGDLS, CDR2 YYNGEE. The CDR3 extends over 15 amino acids. V lost 2 bases, J lost 4 bases, and 4 bases stayed unmatched. The CDR3 DNA is TGTGCCAGCAGCGTCACCGGGACTAGCGGAGAGACCCAGTACTTC. Protein product: CASSVTGTSGETQYF.

The rearrangement links TRBV7-8 to TRBJ2-2; D call uncertain. The CDR3 has 10 amino acids. Trimming stripped 8 bases from V and 7 bases from J, with 5 bases between. The germline V gene has CDR1 SGHVS and CDR2 FQNEAQ. The CDR3 DNA is TGTGCCAGCCTTTACGGGGAGCTGTTTTTT. This gives the protein CASLYGELFF. Full variable domain (missing parts from reference TRBV7-8 and TRBJ2-2): GAGVSQSPRYKVAKRGQDVALRCDPISGHVSLFWYQQALGQGPEFLTYFQNEAQLDKSGLPSDRFFAERPEGSVSTLKIQRTQQEDSAVYLCASLYGELFFGEGSRLTVL.

V usage is TRBV25-1 and J usage is TRBJ1-1; a weak D match, TRBD1 (5 bases). The CDR3 sequence is 12 residues long. Germline V gene data show CDR1 as MGHDK and CDR2 as SYGVNS. The germline V and J ends were trimmed by 8 bases and 1 base, with 8 bases remaining between them. The CDR3 bases are TGTGCCAGCGCAGACAGGAACACTGAAGCTTTCTTT. The encoded protein is CASADRNTEAFF.

This clone came up once. The V and J genes are TRBV7-9 and TRBJ2-3; TRBD2 aligns across 7 bases. Looked up from germline, CDR1 is SEHNR and CDR2 is FQNEAQ (reference sequence). The ends lost 3 bases at V and 0 bases at J; junction bases unmatched: 12. The CDR3 has 18 amino acids. CDR3 residues: CASSFWGGDALSTDTQYF. The CDR3 coding sequence is TGTGCCAGCAGCTTCTGGGGGGGGGACGCACTAAGCACAGATACGCAGTATTTT.

This clone was seen a single time. The V gene is TRBV7-3, the J gene TRBJ2-7, with TRBD1 as a possible D gene (5 bases). Deletions cut 0 bases from V and 0 bases from J, with 9 bases between. Per the germline V gene, CDR1 is SGHTA and CDR2 is FQGTGA. The CDR3 sequence is 15 residues long. The CDR3 here is CASSLTPTDSYEQYF. The CDR3 nucleotides read TGTGCCAGCAGCTTAACGCCGACAGACTCCTACGAGCAGTACTTC.

DNA of the CDR3: TGTGCCAGCAGCCAAGATCACCCCAGTGGTTTATTCGCGAACACTGAAGCTTTCTTT. Translating gives CASSQDHPSGLFANTEAFF. This chain links TRBV4-2 with TRBJ1-1; unclear D gene. This CDR3 has 19 residues. The V gene lost 0 bases and the J gene lost 1 base, with 21 bases spanning the gap. Germline V gives CDR1 LGHNA, CDR2 YNFKEQ.

This chain joins TRBV10-3 and TRBJ2-3; 13 bases map to TRBD2. The CDR3 length is 16 residues. CDR1 ENHRY and CDR2 SYGVKD come from the germline V gene. V trimming: 5 bases; J trimming: 2 bases; junction bases outside the gene matches: 4. This CDR3 is CAISPGLAGYTDTQYF. The DNA of the CDR3 is TGTGCCATCAGTCCGGGACTAGCGGGATACACAGATACGCAGTATTTT.

This chain joins TRBV5-6 and TRBJ2-5; D is undetermined. The DNA end favors TRBJ2-7, so the J call may be wrong. This CDR3 is built from 14 residues. Germline lookup yields CDR1 SGHDT and CDR2 YYEEEE. The CDR3 DNA sequence: TGTGCCAGCAGCACAAAGACCGGAGCCTACGAGCAGTACTTC. Its protein product is CASSTKTGAYEQYF.

The chain has TRBV11-1 and TRBJ2-7; 10 bases fit TRBD2. CDR3 length: 18 residues. J gave up 7 bases and V 4 bases, and 19 bases lay outside the gene matches. Germline V gene sequence: CDR1 SGHAT, CDR2 FQDESV (reference sequence). The CDR3 nucleotides read TGTGCCAGCAGCTACATCTTAGGAGGCCTAGCGGGAGTGATGGAGCAGTACTTC. The encoded protein is CASSYILGGLAGVMEQYF.

The chain is built from TRBV5-1 and TRBJ1-2; a possible D gene is TRBD1 (5 bases). CDR1 and CDR2 from the germline V gene are SGHRS and YFSETQ. The CDR3 is 18 amino acids. Deletions cut 0 bases from V and 4 bases from J, with 22 bases between. The DNA of the CDR3 is TGCGCCAGCAGCTTGGCCGAGAGCAGGGCCCTGGGGGGCTATGGCTACACCTTC. Its translation is CASSLAESRALGGYGYTF. The variable domain in full, completed from reference TRBV5-1 and TRBJ1-2, reads KAGVTQTPRYLIKTRGQQVTLSCSPISGHRSVSWYQQTPGQGLQFLFEYFSETQRNKGNFPGRFSGRQFSNSRSEMNVSTLELGDSALYLCASSLAESRALGGYGYTFGSGTRLTVV.

This clone was picked up a small number of times. The gene calls are TRBV19 and TRBJ2-7; 8 nucleotides line up with TRBD1. This CDR3 comprises 13 residues. CDR1 and CDR2 from the germline V gene are LNHDA and SQIVND (reference sequence). J gave up 6 bases and V 4 bases, and 5 bases lay outside the gene matches. Written as DNA, the CDR3 is TGTGCCAGTAGTACGAGACAGGGGTCCGAGCAGTACTTC. Protein sequence: CASSTRQGSEQYF.

The gene calls are TRBV19 and TRBJ1-5; TRBD1 matches at 8 bases. The CDR3 runs to 18 residues. The germline gives CDR1 LNHDA, CDR2 SQIVND (reference sequence). The J segment lost 0 bases and the V segment lost 6 bases, leaving 13 bases of the junction unmatched. CDR3 coding DNA: TGTGCCAGTAGACCCGGGACAGGAACGGGGTATAGCAATCAGCCCCAGCATTTT. Translated, it gives CASRPGTGTGYSNQPQHF.

The chain links TRBV25-1 to TRBJ2-7; TRBD2 matches 7 bases. The length of the CDR3 is 15 residues. CDR1 and CDR2 from the germline V gene are MGHDK and SYGVNS. The J segment lost 0 bases and the V segment lost 1 base, leaving 3 bases of the junction unmatched. CDR3 sequence (DNA): TGTGCCAGCAGTGAATGGGAGGGATTCTCCTACGAGCAGTACTTC. Translating gives CASSEWEGFSYEQYF.

V usage is TRBV4-1 and J usage is TRBJ1-3; 8 bases line up with TRBD1. The CDR3 covers 16 residues. Per the germline V gene, CDR1 is MGHRA and CDR2 is YSYEKL. V gave up 0 bases and J gave up 4 bases; unmatched junction bases: 5. CDR3: CASSQESGGAGNTIYF. DNA of the CDR3: TGCGCCAGCAGCCAAGAGTCAGGGGGCGCCGGAAACACCATATATTTT.

This clone has only one observation. The CDR3 loop reads CASSVEVSGETQYF. In nucleotides, the CDR3 is TGTGCCAGCAGCGTAGAAGTGTCGGGAGAGACCCAGTACTTC. The chain couples TRBV9 to TRBJ2-5; D gene unclear. V gave up 0 bases and J gave up 4 bases, with 10 bases separating them. The CDR3 contains 14 residues. The V gene's germline CDR1 is SGDLS and CDR2 YYNGEE.

The rearrangement joins TRBV19 to TRBJ2-5, with D possibly matching TRBD2 (6 bases). The germline V gene has CDR1 LNHDA and CDR2 SQIVND (reference sequence). There are 13 residues in the CDR3. Trimming left V 10 bases short and J 2 bases short, with 14 bases between. The DNA for the CDR3 is TGTGCCACCTCGGGGGTAGGACAAGAGACCCAGTACTTC. Protein: CATSGVGQETQYF.

This clone was counted a few times. The rearrangement links TRBV5-6 to TRBJ2-5; tentatively, D is TRBD2 (7 bases). Trimming stripped 4 bases from V and 4 bases from J, with 14 bases between. In germline, CDR1 is SGHDT, CDR2 YYEEEE. The CDR3 sequence is 14 residues long. CDR3: CASSRKGEGETQYF. In DNA, the CDR3 is TGTGCCAGCAGCCGCAAGGGGGAGGGAGAGACCCAGTACTTC.